The sequence of this TCR beta chain was determined in a study of blood T cell repertoires in COVID-19 (dated by TCRdb to the early 2020s). Background for the entire study: Samples from collaborators originated in the United States, Italy and Spain and spanned both the acute and convalescent phases of COVID-19. The material from the prospective study consisted of cDNA or gDNA derived from T cells, B-cell-depleted T cells, or PBMCs. Deeply sampled blood TCRbeta repertoires from subjects exposed to, actively infected with, or recovered from COVID-19 were included in the dataset. The repertoires were made available in a free public database intended to serve as a resource for research on the immune response to SARS-CoV-2. Samples were obtained from the ongoing ImmuneRACE study (first 160 participants) and from over 1,000 subjects provided by 6 global collaborators. A de-identified subject ID, COVID-19 status, age in years and sex were almost always included in the sample metadata. HLA class I and class II types, where available, came from metadata supplied by the sample provider rather than from assay-based typing. Results and caveats for the whole study, not just this receptor: How much clinical and demographic metadata was included differed by source and by participant, and the metadata was provided uncurated.

As regards this clone: Its antigen is currently not known. No base-level quality is on record; no much larger clone is a single base apart.

Enrolling through a virtual design, the prospective study's participants ranged in age from roughly 18 to 89 years and lived across roughly 24 United States geographic areas. To assign participants to cohorts, the prospective study relied on clinical history that participants themselves reported in a screening survey and a study questionnaire. A participant counted as exposed if, within 2 weeks of entering the study, that participant had been in contact with someone who had a PCR-confirmed or clinician-diagnosed COVID-19 case. Mobile phlebotomists in the prospective study collected whole blood, serum and a nasopharyngeal or oropharyngeal swab from every participant. Prospective study participants could optionally give additional blood draws and questionnaires over a roughly two-month period. Before DNA extraction, prospective study blood samples were shipped either frozen or at room temperature.

TCRbeta CDR3 regions were amplified from genomic DNA by means of the immunoSEQ Assay, a bias-controlled multiplex PCR. For the original study's pipeline: The number of nucleated cells in each sample was estimated from the amplification of reference gene primers within the assay. To quantify the absolute abundance of each unique TCRbeta CDR3 rearrangement, sequence reads were collapsed and filtered. For each sample, productive Simpson clonality was calculated as the square root of Simpson's diversity index over productive rearrangements. The table was pulled from immuneACCESS by TCRdb, which kept in-frame rearrangements only. Such tables lose some clones; where checked, under half of the loss comes from unresolved V genes, and the rest has no known cause. Clone size and the V and J calls come from that table; the DNA yielded D and trimming. The sample data list 220,000 or so clones, and 90% of these were observed just once. The top ten clonotypes cover approximately 15% of the sample.

The sequence derives from a man aged 30-40 years who had been exposed to COVID-19. Sequenced material: PBMCs or T cells enriched from blood (not recorded which).

The CDR3 protein is CASSKEKDSDGGGYGYTF. The sequenced DNA is TGTGCCAGCAGCAAAGAAAAAGACAGTGACGGGGGGGGCTATGGCTACACCTTC. The V and J genes are TRBV21-1 and TRBJ1-2. TRBV21-1 counts as a pseudogene. From cysteine to phenylalanine, the CDR3 is 18 amino acids long. Only the CDR3 portion is preserved as DNA: 54 bases, with reading frame beginning at the first base.